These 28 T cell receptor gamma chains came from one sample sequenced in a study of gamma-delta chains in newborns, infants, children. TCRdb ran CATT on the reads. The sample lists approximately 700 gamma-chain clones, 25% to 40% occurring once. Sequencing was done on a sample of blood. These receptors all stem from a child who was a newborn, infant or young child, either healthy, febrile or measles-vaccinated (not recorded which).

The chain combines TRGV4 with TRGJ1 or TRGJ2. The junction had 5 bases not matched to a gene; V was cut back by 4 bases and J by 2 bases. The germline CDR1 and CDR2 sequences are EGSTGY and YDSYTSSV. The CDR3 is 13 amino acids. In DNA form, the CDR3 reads TGTGCCACCTGGGAGAGGTATTATTATAAGAAACTCTTT. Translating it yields CATWERYYYKKLF.

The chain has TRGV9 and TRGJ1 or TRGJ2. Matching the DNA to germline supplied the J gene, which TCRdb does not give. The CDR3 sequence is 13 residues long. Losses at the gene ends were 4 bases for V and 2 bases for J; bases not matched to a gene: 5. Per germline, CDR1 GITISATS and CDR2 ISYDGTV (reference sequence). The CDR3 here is CALWDDYYYKKLF. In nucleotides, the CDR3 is TGTGCCTTGTGGGACGATTATTATTATAAGAAACTCTTT.

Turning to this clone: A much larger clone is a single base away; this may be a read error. The CDR3 coding sequence is TGTGCCGCCTGGGACGATTATTATAAGAAACTCTTT. This translates into CAAWDDYYKKLF. V is TRGV2 and J is TRGJ1 or TRGJ2. TCRdb supplies no J gene; here it was assigned by aligning the nucleotide sequence to germline. This CDR3 is 12 amino acids long. The V gene's germline CDR1 is EGSNGY and CDR2 YDSYNSKV.

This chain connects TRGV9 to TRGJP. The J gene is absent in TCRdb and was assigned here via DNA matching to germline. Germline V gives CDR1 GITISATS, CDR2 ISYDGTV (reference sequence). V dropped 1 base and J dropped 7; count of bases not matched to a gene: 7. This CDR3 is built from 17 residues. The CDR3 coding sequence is TGTGCCTTGTGGGAGGTCCAGATGGAGTTGGGCAAAAAAATCAAGGTATTT. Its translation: CALWEVQMELGKKIKVF.

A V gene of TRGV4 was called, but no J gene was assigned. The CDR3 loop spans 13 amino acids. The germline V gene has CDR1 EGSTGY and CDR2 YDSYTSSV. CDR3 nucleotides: TGTGCCACCTGGGAGGGGCGGGATTATAAGAAACTATTT. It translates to CATWEGRDYKKLF.

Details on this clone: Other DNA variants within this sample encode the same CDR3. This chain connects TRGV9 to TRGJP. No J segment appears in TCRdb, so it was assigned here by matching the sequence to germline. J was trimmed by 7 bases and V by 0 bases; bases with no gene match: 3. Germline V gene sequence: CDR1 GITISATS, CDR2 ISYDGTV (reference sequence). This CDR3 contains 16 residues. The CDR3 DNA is TGTGCCTTGTGGGAGGTGTCTGAGTTGGGCAAAAAAATCAAGGTATTT. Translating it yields CALWEVSELGKKIKVF.

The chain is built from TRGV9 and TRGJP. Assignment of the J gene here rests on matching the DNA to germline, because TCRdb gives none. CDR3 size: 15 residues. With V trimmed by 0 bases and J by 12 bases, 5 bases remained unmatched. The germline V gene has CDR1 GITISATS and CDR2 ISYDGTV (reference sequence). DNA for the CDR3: TGTGCCTTGTGGGAGGTGCTGGAGGGCAAAAAAATCAAGGTATTT. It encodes CALWEVLEGKKIKVF.

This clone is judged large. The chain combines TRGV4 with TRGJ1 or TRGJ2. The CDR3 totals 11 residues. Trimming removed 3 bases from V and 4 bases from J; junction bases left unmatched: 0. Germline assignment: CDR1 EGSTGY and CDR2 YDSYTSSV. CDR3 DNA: TGTGCCACCTGGGATTATTATAAGAAACTCTTT. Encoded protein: CATWDYYKKLF.

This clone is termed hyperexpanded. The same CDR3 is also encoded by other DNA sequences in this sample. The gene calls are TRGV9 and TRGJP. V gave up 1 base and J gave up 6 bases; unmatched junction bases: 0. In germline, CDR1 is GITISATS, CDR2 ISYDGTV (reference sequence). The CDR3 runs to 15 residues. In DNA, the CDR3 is TGTGCCTTGTGGGAGGTAGAGTTGGGCAAAAAAATCAAGGTATTT. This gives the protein CALWEVELGKKIKVF.

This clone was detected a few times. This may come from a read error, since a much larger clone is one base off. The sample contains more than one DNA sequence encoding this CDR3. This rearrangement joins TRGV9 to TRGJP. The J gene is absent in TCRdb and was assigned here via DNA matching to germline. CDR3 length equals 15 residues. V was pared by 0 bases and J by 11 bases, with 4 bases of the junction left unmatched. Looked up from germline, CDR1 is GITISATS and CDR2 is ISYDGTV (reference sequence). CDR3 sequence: CALWEVQMGKKIKVF. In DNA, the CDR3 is TGTGCCTTGTGGGAGGTGCAGATGGGCAAAAAAATCAAGGTATTT.

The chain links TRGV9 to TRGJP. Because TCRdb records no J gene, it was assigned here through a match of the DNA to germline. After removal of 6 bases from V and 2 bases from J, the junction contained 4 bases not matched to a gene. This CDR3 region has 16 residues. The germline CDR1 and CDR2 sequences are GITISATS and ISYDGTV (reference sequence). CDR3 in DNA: TGTGCCTTGTGGTCCCGGCAAGAGTTGGGCAAAAAAATCAAGGTATTT. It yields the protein CALWSRQELGKKIKVF.

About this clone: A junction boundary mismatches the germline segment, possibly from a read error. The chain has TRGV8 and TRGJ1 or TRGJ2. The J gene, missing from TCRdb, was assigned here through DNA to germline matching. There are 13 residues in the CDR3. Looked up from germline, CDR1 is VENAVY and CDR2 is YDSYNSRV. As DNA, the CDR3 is TGTGCCGCCTGGGATAGGCAATATTATAAGAAACTCTTT. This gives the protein CAAWDRQYYKKLF.

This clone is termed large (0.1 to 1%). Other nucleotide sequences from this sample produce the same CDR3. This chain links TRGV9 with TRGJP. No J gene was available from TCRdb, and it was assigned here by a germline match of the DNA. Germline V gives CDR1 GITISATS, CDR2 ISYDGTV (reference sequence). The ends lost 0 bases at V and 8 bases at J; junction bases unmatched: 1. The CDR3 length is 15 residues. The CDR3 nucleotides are TGTGCCTTGTGGGAGGTGAAGTTGGGCAAAAAAATCAAGGTATTT. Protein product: CALWEVKLGKKIKVF.

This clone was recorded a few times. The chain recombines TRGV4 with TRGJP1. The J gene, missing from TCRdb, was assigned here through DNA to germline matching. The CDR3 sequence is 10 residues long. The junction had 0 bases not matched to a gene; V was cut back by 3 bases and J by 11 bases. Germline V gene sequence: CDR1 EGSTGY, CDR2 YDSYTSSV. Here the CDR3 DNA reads TGTGCCACCTGGGATTGGTTCAAGATATTT. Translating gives CATWDWFKIF.

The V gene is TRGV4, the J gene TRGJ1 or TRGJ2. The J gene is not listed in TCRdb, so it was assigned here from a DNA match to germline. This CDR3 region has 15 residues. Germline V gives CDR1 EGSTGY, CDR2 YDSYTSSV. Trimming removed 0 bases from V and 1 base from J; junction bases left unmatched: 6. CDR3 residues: CATWDGQPNYYKKLF. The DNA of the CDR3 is TGTGCCACCTGGGATGGGCAGCCTAATTATTATAAGAAACTCTTT.

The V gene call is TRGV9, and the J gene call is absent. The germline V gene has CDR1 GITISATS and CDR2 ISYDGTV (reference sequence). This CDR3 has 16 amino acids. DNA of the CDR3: TGTGCCTTGTGGGAGAACTTGGAGTTGGGCAAAAAAATCAAGGTCTTT. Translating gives CALWENLELGKKIKVF.

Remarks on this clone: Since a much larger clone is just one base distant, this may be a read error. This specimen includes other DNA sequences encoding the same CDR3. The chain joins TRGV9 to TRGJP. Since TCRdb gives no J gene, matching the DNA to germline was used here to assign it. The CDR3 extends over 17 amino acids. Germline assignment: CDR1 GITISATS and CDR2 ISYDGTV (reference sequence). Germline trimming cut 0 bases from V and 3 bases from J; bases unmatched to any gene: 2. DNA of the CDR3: TGTGCCTTGTGGGAGGTGCCGCAAGAGTTGGGCAAAAAAATCAAGGTATTT. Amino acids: CALWEVPQELGKKIKVF.

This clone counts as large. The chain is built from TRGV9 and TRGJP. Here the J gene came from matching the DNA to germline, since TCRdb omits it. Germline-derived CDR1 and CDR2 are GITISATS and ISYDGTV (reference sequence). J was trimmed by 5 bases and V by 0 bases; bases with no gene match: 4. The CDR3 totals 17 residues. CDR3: CALWEVPEELGKKIKVF. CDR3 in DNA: TGTGCCTTGTGGGAGGTGCCAGAAGAGTTGGGCAAAAAAATCAAGGTATTT.

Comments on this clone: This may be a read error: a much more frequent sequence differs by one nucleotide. The CDR3 sequence is CALWEVEVRLGKKIKVF. CDR3 coding DNA: TGTGCCTTGTGGGAGGTGGAGGTAAGGTTGGGCAAAAAAATCAAGGTATTT. This chain uses TRGV9 with TRGJP. TCRdb carries no J gene annotation; the J gene was assigned here by matching the DNA with germline. The length of the CDR3 is 17 residues. Trimming took 0 bases from V and 9 from J; bases not matched to a gene: 8. Per the germline V gene, CDR1 is GITISATS and CDR2 is ISYDGTV (reference sequence).

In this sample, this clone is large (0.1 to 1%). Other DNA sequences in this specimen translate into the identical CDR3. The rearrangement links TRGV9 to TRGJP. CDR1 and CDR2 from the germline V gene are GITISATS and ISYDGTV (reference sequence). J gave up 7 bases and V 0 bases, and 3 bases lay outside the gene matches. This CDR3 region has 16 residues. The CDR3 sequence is CALWEVGELGKKIKVF. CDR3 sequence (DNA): TGTGCCTTGTGGGAGGTGGGGGAGTTGGGCAAAAAAATCAAGGTATTT.

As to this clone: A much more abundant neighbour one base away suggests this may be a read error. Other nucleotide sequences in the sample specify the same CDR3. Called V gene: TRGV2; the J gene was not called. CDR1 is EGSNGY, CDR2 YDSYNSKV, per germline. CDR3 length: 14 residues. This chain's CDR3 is CATWDGSSDWIKTF. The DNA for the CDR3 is TGTGCCACCTGGGACGGAAGTAGTGATTGGATCAAGACGTTC.

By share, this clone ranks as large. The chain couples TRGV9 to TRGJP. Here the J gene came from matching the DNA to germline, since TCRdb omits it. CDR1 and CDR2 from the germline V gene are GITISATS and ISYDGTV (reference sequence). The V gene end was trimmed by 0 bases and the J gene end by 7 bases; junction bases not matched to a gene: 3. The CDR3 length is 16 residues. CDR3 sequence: CALWEVLELGKKIKVF. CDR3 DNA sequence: TGTGCCTTGTGGGAGGTGCTGGAGTTGGGCAAAAAAATCAAGGTATTT.

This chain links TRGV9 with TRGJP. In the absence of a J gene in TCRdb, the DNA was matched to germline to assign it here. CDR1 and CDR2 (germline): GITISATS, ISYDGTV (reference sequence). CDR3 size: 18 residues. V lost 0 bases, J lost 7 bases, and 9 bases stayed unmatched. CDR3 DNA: TGTGCCTTGTGGGAGGTGCAAGGTCGGGAGTTGGGCAAAAAAATCAAGGTATTT. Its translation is CALWEVQGRELGKKIKVF.

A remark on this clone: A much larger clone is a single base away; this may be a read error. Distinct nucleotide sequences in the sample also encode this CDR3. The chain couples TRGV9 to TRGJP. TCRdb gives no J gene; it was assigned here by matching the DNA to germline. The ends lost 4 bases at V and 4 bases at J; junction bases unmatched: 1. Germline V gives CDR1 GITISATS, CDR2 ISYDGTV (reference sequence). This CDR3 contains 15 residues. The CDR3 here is CALWDQELGKKIKVF. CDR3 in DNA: TGTGCCTTGTGGGATCAAGAGTTGGGCAAAAAAATCAAGGTATTT.

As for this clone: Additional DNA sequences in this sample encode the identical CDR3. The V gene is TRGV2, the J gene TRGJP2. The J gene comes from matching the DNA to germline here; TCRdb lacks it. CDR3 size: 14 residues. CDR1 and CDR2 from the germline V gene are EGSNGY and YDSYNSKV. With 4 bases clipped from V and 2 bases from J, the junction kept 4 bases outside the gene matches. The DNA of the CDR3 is TGTGCCACCTGGGATGGGAGTAGTGATTGGATCAAGACGTTT. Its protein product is CATWDGSSDWIKTF.

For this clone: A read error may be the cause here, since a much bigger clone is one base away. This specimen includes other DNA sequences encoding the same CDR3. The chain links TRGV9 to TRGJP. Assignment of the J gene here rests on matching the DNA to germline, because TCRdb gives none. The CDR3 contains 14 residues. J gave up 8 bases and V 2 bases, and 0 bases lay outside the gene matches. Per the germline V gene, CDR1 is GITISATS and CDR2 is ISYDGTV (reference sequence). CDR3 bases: TGTGCCTTGTGGGAGGAGTTGGGCAAAAAAATCAAGGTATTT. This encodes CALWEELGKKIKVF.

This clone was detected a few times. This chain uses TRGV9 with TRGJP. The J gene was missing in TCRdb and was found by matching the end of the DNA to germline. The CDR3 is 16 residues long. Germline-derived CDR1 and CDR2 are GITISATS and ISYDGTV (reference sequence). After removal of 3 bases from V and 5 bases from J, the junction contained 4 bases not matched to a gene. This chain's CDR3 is CALWEIEELGKKIKVF. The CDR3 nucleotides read TGTGCCTTGTGGGAGATAGAAGAGTTGGGCAAAAAAATCAAGGTATTT.

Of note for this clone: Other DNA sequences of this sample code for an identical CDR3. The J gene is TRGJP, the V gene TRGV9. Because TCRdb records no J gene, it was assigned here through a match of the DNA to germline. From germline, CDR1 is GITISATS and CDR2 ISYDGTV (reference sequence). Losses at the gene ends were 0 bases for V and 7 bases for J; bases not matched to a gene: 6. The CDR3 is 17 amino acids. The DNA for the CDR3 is TGTGCCTTGTGGGAGGTGCAACAGGAGTTGGGCAAAAAAATCAAGGTATTT. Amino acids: CALWEVQQELGKKIKVF.